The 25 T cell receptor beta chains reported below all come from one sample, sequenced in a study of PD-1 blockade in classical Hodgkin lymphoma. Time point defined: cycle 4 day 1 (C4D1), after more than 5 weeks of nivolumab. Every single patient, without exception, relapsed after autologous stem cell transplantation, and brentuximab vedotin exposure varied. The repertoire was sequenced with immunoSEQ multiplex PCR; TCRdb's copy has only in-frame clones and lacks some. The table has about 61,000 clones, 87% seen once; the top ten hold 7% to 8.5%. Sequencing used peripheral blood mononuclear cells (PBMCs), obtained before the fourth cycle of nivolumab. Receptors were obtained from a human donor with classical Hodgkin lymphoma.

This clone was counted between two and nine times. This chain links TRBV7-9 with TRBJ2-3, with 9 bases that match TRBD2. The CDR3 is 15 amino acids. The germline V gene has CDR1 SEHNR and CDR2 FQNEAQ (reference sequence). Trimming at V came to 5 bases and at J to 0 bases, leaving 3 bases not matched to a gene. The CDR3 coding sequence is TGTGCCAGCAGCAGTAGCGGGGGTAGCACAGATACGCAGTATTTT. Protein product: CASSSSGGSTDTQYF.

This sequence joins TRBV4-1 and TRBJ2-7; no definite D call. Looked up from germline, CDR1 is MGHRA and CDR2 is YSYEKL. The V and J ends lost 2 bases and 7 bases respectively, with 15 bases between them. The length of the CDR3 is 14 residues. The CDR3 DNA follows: TGCGCCAGCAGCCAACTTGCCTCAGAAGGTGAGCAGTACTTC. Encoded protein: CASSQLASEGEQYF.

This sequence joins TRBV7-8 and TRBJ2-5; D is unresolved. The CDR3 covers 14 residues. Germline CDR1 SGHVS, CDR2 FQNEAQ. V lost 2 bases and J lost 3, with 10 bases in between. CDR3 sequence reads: CASSLKVYEETQYF. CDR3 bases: TGTGCCAGCAGCTTAAAGGTATACGAAGAGACCCAGTACTTC.

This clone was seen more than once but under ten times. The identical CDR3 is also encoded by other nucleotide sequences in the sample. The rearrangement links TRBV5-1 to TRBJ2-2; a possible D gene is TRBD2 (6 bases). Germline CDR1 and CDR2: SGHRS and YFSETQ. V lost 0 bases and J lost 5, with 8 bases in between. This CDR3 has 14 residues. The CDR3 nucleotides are TGCGCCAGCAGCTTGGGTAGCGGAACCGGGGAGCTGTTTTTT. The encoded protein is CASSLGSGTGELFF.

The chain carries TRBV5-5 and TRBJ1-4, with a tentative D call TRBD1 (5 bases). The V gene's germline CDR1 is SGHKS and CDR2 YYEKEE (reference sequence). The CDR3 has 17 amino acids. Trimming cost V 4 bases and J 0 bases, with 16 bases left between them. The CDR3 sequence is CASSPRAQGATNEKLFF. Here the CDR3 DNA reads TGTGCCAGCAGCCCAAGGGCGCAGGGCGCAACTAATGAAAAACTGTTTTTT. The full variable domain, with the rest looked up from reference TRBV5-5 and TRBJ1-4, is DAGVTQSPTHLIKTRGQQVTLRCSPISGHKSVSWYQQVLGQGPQFIFQYYEKEERGRGNFPDRFSARQFPNYSSELNVNALLLGDSALYLCASSPRAQGATNEKLFFGSGTQLSVL.

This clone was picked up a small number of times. The CDR3 loop reads CASSIGGGYTF. In DNA form, the CDR3 reads TGTGCCAGTAGTATTGGGGGTGGCTACACCTTC. The chain couples TRBV19 to TRBJ1-2; tentative D call: TRBD1 (5 bases). The CDR3 sequence is 11 residues long. The V end was cut by 3 bases, the J end by 7 bases, with 6 bases between. Germline CDR1 and CDR2: LNHDA and SQIVND (reference sequence).

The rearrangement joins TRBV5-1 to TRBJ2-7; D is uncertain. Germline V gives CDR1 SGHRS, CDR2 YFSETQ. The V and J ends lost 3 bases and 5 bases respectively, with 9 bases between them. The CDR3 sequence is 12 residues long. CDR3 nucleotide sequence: TGCGCCAGCAGCTCGTCTCGCGACGAGCAGTACTTC. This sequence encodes CASSSSRDEQYF.

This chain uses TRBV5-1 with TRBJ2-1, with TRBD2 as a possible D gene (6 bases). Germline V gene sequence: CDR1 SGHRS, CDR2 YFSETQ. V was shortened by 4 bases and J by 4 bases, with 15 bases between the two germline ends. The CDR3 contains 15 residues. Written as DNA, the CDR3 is TGCGCCAGCAGCCAAGCCGAGGGACTTTACAATGAGCAGTTCTTC. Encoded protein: CASSQAEGLYNEQFF.

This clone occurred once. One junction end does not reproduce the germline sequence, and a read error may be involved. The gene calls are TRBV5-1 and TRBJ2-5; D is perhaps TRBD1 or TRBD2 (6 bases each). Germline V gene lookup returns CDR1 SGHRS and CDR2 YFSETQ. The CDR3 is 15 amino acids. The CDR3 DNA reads TGCGCCAGCAACTTGGAGGGGGGCCGGGGAGAGACCCAGTACTTC. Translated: CASNLEGGRGETQYF.

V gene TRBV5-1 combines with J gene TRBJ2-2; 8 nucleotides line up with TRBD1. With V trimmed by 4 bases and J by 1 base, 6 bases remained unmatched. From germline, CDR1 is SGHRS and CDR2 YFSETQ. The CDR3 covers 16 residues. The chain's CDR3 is CASSVVGQVNTGELFF. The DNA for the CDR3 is TGCGCCAGCAGCGTTGTGGGACAGGTGAACACCGGGGAGCTGTTTTTT.

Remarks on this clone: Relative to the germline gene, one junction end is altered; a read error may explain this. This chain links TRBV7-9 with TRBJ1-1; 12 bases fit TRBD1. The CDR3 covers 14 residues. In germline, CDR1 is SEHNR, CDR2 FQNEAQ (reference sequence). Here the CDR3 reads CASSPGTGGVPSLF. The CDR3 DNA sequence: TGTGCCAGCAGCCCGGGGACAGGGGGCGTCCCGTCCCTCTTT.

The CDR3 coding sequence is TGCGCCAGCAGCTCCTCGGGACAGTCCTACAATGAGCAGTTCTTC. Its protein is CASSSSGQSYNEQFF. The chain uses TRBV5-1 and TRBJ2-1; 7 bases align to TRBD1. J gave up 1 base and V 3 bases, and 4 bases lay outside the gene matches. CDR1 is SGHRS and CDR2 is YFSETQ in the germline V gene. The CDR3 contains 15 residues.

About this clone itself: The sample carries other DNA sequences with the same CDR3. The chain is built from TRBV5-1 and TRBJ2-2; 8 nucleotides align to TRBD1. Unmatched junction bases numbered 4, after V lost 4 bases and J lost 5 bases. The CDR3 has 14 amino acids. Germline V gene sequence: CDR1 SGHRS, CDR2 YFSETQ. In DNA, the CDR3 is TGCGCCAGCAGCCTGACAGGGGAAACCGGGGAGCTGTTTTTT. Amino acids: CASSLTGETGELFF.

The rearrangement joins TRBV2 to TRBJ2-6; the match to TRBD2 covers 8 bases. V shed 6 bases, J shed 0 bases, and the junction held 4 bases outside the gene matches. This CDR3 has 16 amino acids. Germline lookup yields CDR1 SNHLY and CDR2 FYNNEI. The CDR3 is CASRAGVSSGANVLTF. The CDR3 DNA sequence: TGTGCCAGCAGAGCGGGGGTTTCCTCTGGGGCCAACGTCCTGACTTTC.

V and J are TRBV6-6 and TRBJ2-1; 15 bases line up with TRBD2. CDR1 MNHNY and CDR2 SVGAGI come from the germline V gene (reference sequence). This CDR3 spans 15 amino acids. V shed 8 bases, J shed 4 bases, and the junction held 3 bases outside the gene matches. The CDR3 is CASGLAGGLYNEQFF. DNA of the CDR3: TGTGCCAGCGGACTAGCGGGGGGGCTTTACAATGAGCAGTTCTTC.

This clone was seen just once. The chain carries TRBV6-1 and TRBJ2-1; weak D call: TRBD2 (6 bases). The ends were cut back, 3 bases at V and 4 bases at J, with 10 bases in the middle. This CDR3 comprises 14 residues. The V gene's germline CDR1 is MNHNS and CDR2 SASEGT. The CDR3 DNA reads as TGTGCCAGCAGTGAGTTTGCGGGGTACAATGAGCAGTTCTTC. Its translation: CASSEFAGYNEQFF.

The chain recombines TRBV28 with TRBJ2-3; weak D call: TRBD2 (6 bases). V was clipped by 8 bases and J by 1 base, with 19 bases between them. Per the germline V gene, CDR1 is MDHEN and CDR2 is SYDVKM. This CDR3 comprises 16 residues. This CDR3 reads CASDRRGSGRTDTQYF. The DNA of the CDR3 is TGTGCCAGCGATCGCCGAGGGAGCGGGCGCACAGATACGCAGTATTTT. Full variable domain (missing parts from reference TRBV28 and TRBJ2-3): DVKVTQSSRYLVKRTGEKVFLECVQDMDHENMFWYRQDPGLGLRLIYFSYDVKMKEKGDIPEGYSVSREKKERFSLILESASTNQTSMYLCASDRRGSGRTDTQYFGPGTRLTVL.

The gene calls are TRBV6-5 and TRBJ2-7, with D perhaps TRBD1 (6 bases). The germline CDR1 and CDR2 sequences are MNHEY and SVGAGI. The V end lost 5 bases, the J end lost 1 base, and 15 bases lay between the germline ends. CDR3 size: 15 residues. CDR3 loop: CASSITGTNSYEQYF. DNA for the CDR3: TGTGCCAGCAGTATTACCGGGACAAATTCCTACGAGCAGTACTTC.

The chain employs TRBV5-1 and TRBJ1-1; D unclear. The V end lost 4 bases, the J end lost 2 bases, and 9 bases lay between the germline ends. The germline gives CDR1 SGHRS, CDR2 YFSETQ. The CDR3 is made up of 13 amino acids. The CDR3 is CASSHRVNTEAFF. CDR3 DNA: TGCGCCAGCAGCCACCGTGTCAACACTGAAGCTTTCTTT.

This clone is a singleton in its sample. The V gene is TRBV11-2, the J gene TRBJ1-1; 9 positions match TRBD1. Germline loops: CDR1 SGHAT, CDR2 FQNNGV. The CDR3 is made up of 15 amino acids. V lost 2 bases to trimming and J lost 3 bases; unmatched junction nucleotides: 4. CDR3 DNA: TGTGCCAGCAGCTTAAGGGGGACAGGGTACACTGAAGCTTTCTTT. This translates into CASSLRGTGYTEAFF.

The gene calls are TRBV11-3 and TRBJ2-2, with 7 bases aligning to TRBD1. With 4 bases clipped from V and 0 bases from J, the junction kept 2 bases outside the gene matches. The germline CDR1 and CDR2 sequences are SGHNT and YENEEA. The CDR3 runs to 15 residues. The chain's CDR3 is CASSYGTANTGELFF. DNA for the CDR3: TGTGCCAGCAGCTACGGGACAGCGAACACCGGGGAGCTGTTTTTT.

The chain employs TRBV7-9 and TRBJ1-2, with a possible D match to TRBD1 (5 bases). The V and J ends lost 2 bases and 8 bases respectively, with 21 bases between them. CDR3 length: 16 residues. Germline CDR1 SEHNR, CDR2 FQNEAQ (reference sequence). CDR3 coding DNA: TGTGCCAGCAGCTTAAGCGGGGCAGACTATGGCCGGGGCTACACCTTC. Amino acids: CASSLSGADYGRGYTF.

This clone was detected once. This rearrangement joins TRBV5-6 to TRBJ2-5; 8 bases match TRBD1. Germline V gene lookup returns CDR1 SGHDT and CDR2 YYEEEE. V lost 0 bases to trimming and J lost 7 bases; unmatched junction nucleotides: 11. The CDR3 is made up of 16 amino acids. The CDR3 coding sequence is TGTGCCAGCAGCTTGGGAAGGACAGGGAGGTCCCGGACCCAGTACTTC. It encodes CASSLGRTGRSRTQYF.

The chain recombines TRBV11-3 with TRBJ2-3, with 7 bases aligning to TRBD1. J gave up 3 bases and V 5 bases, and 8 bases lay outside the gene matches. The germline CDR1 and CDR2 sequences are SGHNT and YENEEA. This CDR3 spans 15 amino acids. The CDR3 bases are TGTGCCAGCAGCCAGGGACAGCAACCTACAGATACGCAGTATTTT. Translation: CASSQGQQPTDTQYF.

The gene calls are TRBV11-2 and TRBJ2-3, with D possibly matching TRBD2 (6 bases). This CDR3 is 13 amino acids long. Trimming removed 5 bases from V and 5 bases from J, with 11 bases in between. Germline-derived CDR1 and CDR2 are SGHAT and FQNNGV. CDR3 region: CASSPRTKDTQYF. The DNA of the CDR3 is TGTGCCAGCAGCCCTCGGACTAAAGATACGCAGTATTTT.